This T cell receptor (beta chain) is from a study of OX40 agonist ivuxolimab in advanced cancers. Study background: Patients received the agonistic anti-OX40 (CD134) antibody ivuxolimab. The dose of intravenous ivuxolimab that patients received every 2 weeks ranged from 0.01 to 10 mg/kg. Findings of the study overall: Dosing at 0.1 to 3.0 mg/kg was accompanied by clonal expansion of CD4+ and CD8+ blood T cells by week 6.

Measured with immunoSEQ multiplex PCR; TCRdb has only the in-frame clones, and not every one. The data hold tens of thousands of clones, with 65% to 85% observed a single time. As regards this clone: The antigen is undetermined.

Trimming removed 6 bases from V and 1 base from J, with 9 bases in between. The CDR3 consists of 13 residues. The germline gives CDR1 MNHNS, CDR2 SASEGT. The starting material was CD4+ or CD8+ T cells sorted from blood, obtained in a trial of the OX40 agonist ivuxolimab. This TCR came from an adult with an advanced solid tumor such as melanoma, head and neck, liver or kidney cancer. The rearrangement uses TRBV6-1 and TRBJ1-1, with no clear D. For the CDR3, the DNA is TGTGCCAGCAGGGGTATACGGAACACTGAAGCTTTCTTT. It yields the protein CASRGIRNTEAFF.